The 23 T cell receptor beta chains below come from one sample, sequenced in a study of identical twins. TCRdb reanalysed the 5' RACE reads using MiXCR and keeps one entry per CDR3 protein. The sample consists of some 730,000 distinct CDR3 sequences, around a sixth of them appearing once. This sample was also put to use in a study of T cells expressing NK-cell markers.

The source material was PBMCs. The receptors here all came from a woman between 18 and 29 years old in good health.

The gene calls are TRBV20-1 and TRBJ2-1, with D maybe TRBD1 (5 bases). The V gene lost 4 bases and the J gene lost 2 bases, with 9 bases spanning the gap. The CDR3 extends over 13 amino acids. Per germline, CDR1 DFQATT and CDR2 SNEGSKA (reference sequence). The CDR3: CSATQDTYNEQFF. CDR3 in DNA: TGCAGTGCTACACAGGACACCTACAATGAGCAGTTCTTC.

The gene calls are TRBV10-3 and TRBJ2-7; D uncertain. The CDR3 loop spans 13 amino acids. The germline CDR1 and CDR2 sequences are ENHRY and SYGVKD. Trimming stripped 4 bases from V and 3 bases from J, with 10 bases between. The CDR3 bases are TGTGCCATCAGTGTGAAACCCCACTACGAGCAGTACTTC. It specifies CAISVKPHYEQYF.

This CDR3 reads CSASRISGARSNEQFF. As DNA, the CDR3 is TGCAGTGCTAGCCGAATTAGCGGGGCTCGCTCCAATGAGCAGTTCTTC. The V and J genes are TRBV20-1 and TRBJ2-1, with 8 nucleotides matching TRBD2. V trimming: 3 bases; J trimming: 6 bases; junction bases outside the gene matches: 13. CDR1 and CDR2 from the germline V gene are DFQATT and SNEGSKA (reference sequence). CDR3 size: 16 residues.

The V and J genes are TRBV12-3 or TRBV12-4 and TRBJ2-7, with 8 bases fitting TRBD1. The CDR3 contains 15 residues. V lost 3 bases, J lost 4 bases, and 8 bases stayed unmatched. CDR3 nucleotide sequence: TGTGCCAGCAGTTTCCCCGCAGGGGGCGATTACGAGCAGTACTTC. Encoded protein: CASSFPAGGDYEQYF.

Only a few counts were recorded for this clonotype. The chain employs TRBV18 and TRBJ1-5, with TRBD1 matching 8 bases. Germline CDR1 is KGHSH and CDR2 is LQKENI. With 6 bases clipped from V and 10 bases from J, the junction kept 8 bases outside the gene matches. There are 13 residues in the CDR3. CDR3 sequence (DNA): TGTGCCAGCTCCCCCGGACAGGGCGAACCCCAGCATTTT. This encodes CASSPGQGEPQHF.

The rearrangement links TRBV7-9 to TRBJ2-7; D not resolved. Trimming left V 5 bases short and J 2 bases short, with 13 bases between. Germline CDR1 and CDR2: SEHNR and FQNEAQ (reference sequence). This CDR3 has 14 amino acids. CDR3 region: CASSDQLRPYEQYF. The CDR3 DNA reads as TGTGCCAGCAGCGATCAATTACGCCCCTACGAGCAGTACTTC.

The chain recombines TRBV5-1 with TRBJ2-1; 7 bases are a match to TRBD1. Looked up from germline, CDR1 is SGHRS and CDR2 is YFSETQ. The V segment lost 2 bases and the J segment 6 bases; nucleotides outside the gene matches: 5. The CDR3 contains 14 residues. The CDR3 nucleotides read TGCGCCAGCAGCTTCAGCACAGGGGCCAATGAGCAGTTCTTC. This sequence encodes CASSFSTGANEQFF.

The chain uses TRBV12-3 or TRBV12-4 and TRBJ1-5; 9 nucleotides line up with TRBD1. The junction had 3 bases not matched to a gene; V was cut back by 1 base and J by 2 bases. The CDR3 length is 16 residues. CDR3 region: CASSLDRDRGNQPQHF. The CDR3 DNA is TGTGCCAGCAGTTTAGACAGGGACAGGGGCAATCAGCCCCAGCATTTT.

The chain links TRBV7-2 to TRBJ2-3; 8 bases fit TRBD2. J gave up 2 bases and V 7 bases, and 5 bases lay outside the gene matches. Germline CDR1 SGHTA, CDR2 FQGNSA. This CDR3 is built from 14 residues. For the CDR3, the DNA is TGTGCCAGCACGGGAGGGCCGATCACAGATACGCAGTATTTT. It specifies CASTGGPITDTQYF.

The table lists this clonotype with a few counts. The V call is TRBV19, the J call TRBJ1-3; D is unclear. Trimming took 3 bases from V and 0 from J, leaving 12 bases between them. The CDR3 has 16 amino acids. Germline-derived CDR1 and CDR2 are LNHDA and SQIVND (reference sequence). CDR3: CASSMVQSLSGNTIYF. Here the CDR3 DNA reads TGTGCCAGTAGTATGGTGCAGTCTCTCTCTGGAAACACCATATATTTT.

This clonotype turned up a few times. The chain links TRBV6-1 to TRBJ2-1, with 8 positions matching TRBD2. From germline, CDR1 is MNHNS and CDR2 SASEGT. The CDR3 totals 16 residues. V shed 9 bases, J shed 8 bases, and the junction held 18 bases outside the gene matches. The CDR3 bases are TGTGCCAGTAGCCGAAGGGCGGGGGGACCGGACTATGAGCAGTTCTTC. Encoded protein: CASSRRAGGPDYEQFF.

This sequence joins TRBV12-3 or TRBV12-4 and TRBJ1-5; D perhaps matches TRBD1 (6 bases). V dropped 3 bases and J dropped 6 bases, with 12 bases sitting between them. The CDR3 runs 14 residues. The CDR3 here is CASSFGGGSQPQHF. The CDR3 DNA follows: TGTGCCAGCAGTTTTGGCGGGGGCAGTCAGCCCCAGCATTTT.

V and J are TRBV6-4 and TRBJ2-2; TRBD2 matches at 9 bases. The CDR3 has 19 amino acids. J was trimmed by 3 bases and V by 2 bases; bases with no gene match: 13. CDR1 and CDR2 from the germline V gene are MRHNA and SNTAGT. Written as DNA, the CDR3 is TGTGCCAGCAGTGACGGCAACCCCAGCGGGAGGCGGTACACCGGGGAGCTGTTTTTT. Its translation is CASSDGNPSGRRYTGELFF.

This clonotype has ten or more counts. One junction end does not reproduce the germline sequence, and a read error may be involved. The chain joins TRBV12-3 or TRBV12-4 to TRBJ2-7; 8 bases match TRBD2. The length of the CDR3 is 18 residues. The CDR3, as DNA: TGTGCCATCAGTTTTCCCGGGGTTACAGCGGGAGTGGTATACGAGCAGTACTTC. Translation: CAISFPGVTAGVVYEQYF.

This clonotype came up a few times. The chain joins TRBV12-3 or TRBV12-4 to TRBJ1-2, with D tentatively TRBD1 (5 bases). The CDR3 sequence is 12 residues long. Trimming cost V 5 bases and J 3 bases, with 7 bases left between them. Here the CDR3 reads CASSRQYYGYTF. The DNA for the CDR3 is TGTGCCAGCAGTCGACAGTACTATGGCTACACCTTC.

The chain has TRBV6-1 and TRBJ2-2, with a weak D call TRBD1 (6 bases). Trimming shortened V by 7 bases and J by 4 bases, and 13 bases separated the two germline ends. The CDR3 length is 14 residues. Germline CDR1 reads MNHNS; CDR2 reads SASEGT. Written as DNA, the CDR3 is TGTGCCAGCAAGGACAGACGACTCACCGGGGAGCTGTTTTTT. It translates to CASKDRRLTGELFF.

The chain carries TRBV27 and TRBJ2-1; no firm D call. Trimming removed 5 bases from V and 10 bases from J, with 15 bases in between. The CDR3 extends over 13 amino acids. Germline V gene lookup returns CDR1 MNHEY and CDR2 SMNVEV (reference sequence). CDR3 sequence (DNA): TGTGCCAGCAGTCCCCCCGGCCTAAAGGAGCAGTTCTTC. Amino acids: CASSPPGLKEQFF.

This clonotype came up a few times. The chain combines TRBV20-1 with TRBJ2-3; 7 positions agree with TRBD2. The CDR3 is 15 residues long. The germline V gene encodes CDR1 DFQATT and CDR2 SNEGSKA (reference sequence). The V segment lost 6 bases and the J segment 5 bases; nucleotides outside the gene matches: 14. As DNA, the CDR3 is TGCAGTGCCCCTAGGGCGGGAGATGGGGGAGATACGCAGTATTTT. This encodes CSAPRAGDGGDTQYF.

The chain has TRBV4-3 and TRBJ1-1; no definite D call. The CDR3 has 14 residues. Germline V gene sequence: CDR1 LGHNA, CDR2 YSLEER. Deletions cut 4 bases from V and 1 base from J, with 10 bases between. In DNA, the CDR3 is TGCGCCAGCAGCCTCTTATGGGGGAACACTGAAGCTTTCTTT. It yields the protein CASSLLWGNTEAFF.

This chain joins TRBV20-1 and TRBJ2-2; no firm D call. Trimming removed 1 base at V and 6 bases at J, with 12 bases between. CDR1 and CDR2 from the germline V gene are DFQATT and SNEGSKA (reference sequence). CDR3 length: 14 residues. The CDR3 nucleotides read TGCAGTGCTAGAGTCAAGAGACCCGCCGGGGAGCTGTTTTTT. Protein product: CSARVKRPAGELFF.

This clonotype was counted once. CDR3 in DNA: TGTGCCAGCAGCCTCCCGGGGCCGGTAACGCAGTATTTT. This codes for CASSLPGPVTQYF. The genes are TRBV14 and TRBJ2-3; D assignment may be TRBD1 or TRBD2 (5 bases each). This CDR3 has 13 amino acids. Germline lookup yields CDR1 SGHDN and CDR2 FVKESK. Trimming took 4 bases from V and 9 from J, leaving 14 bases between them.

The rearrangement uses TRBV3-1 and TRBJ2-7, with 11 bases matching TRBD2. The ends lost 1 base at V and 4 bases at J; junction bases unmatched: 3. The germline CDR1 and CDR2 sequences are LGHDT and YNNKEL (reference sequence). The CDR3 totals 15 residues. The CDR3 DNA is TGTGCCAGCAGCCAAGCTAGCGGGAGGCCGTACGAGCAGTACTTC. It translates to CASSQASGRPYEQYF.

This sequence joins TRBV9 and TRBJ1-2; 8 bases are a match to TRBD1. CDR1 is SGDLS, CDR2 YYNGEE, per germline. The CDR3 consists of 14 residues. V was clipped by 0 bases and J by 4 bases; unmatched bases: 2. The CDR3 region has the DNA TGTGCCAGCAGCGTAGAAGACAGGGGCTATGGCTACACCTTC. This sequence encodes CASSVEDRGYGYTF.